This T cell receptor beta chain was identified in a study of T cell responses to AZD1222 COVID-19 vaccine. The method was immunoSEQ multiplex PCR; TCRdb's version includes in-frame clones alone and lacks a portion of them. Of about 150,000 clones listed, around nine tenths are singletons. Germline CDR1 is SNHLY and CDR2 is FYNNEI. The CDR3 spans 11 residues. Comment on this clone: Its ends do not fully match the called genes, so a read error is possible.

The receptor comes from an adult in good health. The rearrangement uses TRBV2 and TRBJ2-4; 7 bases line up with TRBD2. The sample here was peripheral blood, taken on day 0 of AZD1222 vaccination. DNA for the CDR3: TGTGCCAGCAGTGAATTTGGACTAGTGAGCTTC. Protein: CASSEFGLVSF.